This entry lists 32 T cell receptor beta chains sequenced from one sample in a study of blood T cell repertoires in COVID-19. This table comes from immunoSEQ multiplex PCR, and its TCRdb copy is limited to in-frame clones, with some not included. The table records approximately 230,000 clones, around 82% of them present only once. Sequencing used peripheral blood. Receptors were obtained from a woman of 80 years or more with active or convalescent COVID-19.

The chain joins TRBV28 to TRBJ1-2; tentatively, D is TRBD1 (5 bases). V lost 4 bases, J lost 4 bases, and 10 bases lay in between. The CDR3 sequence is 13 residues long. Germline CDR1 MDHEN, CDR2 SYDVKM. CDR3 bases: TGTGCCAGCAGTTCCTCCGGGGGCTATGGCTACACCTTC. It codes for CASSSSGGYGYTF.

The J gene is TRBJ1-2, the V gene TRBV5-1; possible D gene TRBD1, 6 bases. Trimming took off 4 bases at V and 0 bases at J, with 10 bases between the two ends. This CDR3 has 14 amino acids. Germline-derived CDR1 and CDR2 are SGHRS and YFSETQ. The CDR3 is CASSAGTTNYGYTF. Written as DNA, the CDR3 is TGCGCCAGCAGCGCCGGGACAACTAACTATGGCTACACCTTC.

In DNA, the CDR3 is TGTGCCAGCAGTGAACAATGGGGGGGGCCGGGAGATACGCAGTATTTT. This translates into CASSEQWGGPGDTQYF. The chain couples TRBV2 to TRBJ2-3; a weak D match, TRBD2 (7 bases). The CDR3 consists of 16 residues. The germline V gene has CDR1 SNHLY and CDR2 FYNNEI. Trimming removed 2 bases from V and 5 bases from J, with 17 bases in between. The whole variable domain, remainder taken from reference TRBV2 and TRBJ2-3, is EPEVTQTPSHQVTQMGQEVILRCVPISNHLYFYWYRQILGQKVEFLVSFYNNEISEKSEIFDDQFSVERPDGSNFTLKIRSTKLEDSAMYFCASSEQWGGPGDTQYFGPGTRLTVL.

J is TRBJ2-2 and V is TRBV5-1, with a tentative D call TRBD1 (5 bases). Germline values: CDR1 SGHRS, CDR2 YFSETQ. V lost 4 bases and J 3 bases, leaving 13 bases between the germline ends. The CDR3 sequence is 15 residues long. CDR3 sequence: CASSRYSGYTGELFF. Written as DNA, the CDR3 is TGCGCCAGCAGCCGATACTCAGGGTACACCGGGGAGCTGTTTTTT.

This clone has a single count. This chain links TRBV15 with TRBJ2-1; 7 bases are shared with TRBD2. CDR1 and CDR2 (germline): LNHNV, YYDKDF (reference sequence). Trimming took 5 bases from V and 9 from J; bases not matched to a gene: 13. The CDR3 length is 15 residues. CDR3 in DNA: TGTGCCACCAGCGGGGGGGGTTGGGCAGTGCCTGAGCAGTTCTTC. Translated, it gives CATSGGGWAVPEQFF.

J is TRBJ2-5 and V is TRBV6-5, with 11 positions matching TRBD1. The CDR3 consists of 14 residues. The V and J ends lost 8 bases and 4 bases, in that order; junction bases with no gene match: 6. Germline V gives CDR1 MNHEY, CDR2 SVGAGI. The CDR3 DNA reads TGTGCCAGCGCCGGGACAGGGGGATTAGAGACCCAGTACTTC. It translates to CASAGTGGLETQYF.

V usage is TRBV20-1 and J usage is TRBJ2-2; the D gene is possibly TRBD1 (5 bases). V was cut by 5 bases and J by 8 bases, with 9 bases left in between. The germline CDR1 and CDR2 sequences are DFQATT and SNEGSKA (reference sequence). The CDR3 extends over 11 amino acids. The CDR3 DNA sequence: TGCAGTGCTCAGAAGGGGGGGGAGCTGTTTTTT. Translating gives CSAQKGGELFF.

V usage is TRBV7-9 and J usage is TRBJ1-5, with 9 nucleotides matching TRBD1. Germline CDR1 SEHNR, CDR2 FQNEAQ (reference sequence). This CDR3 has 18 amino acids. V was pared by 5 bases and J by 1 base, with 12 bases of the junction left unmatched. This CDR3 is CASSTNRGRGWSNQPQHF. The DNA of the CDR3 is TGTGCCAGCAGCACTAACAGGGGGCGAGGTTGGAGCAATCAGCCCCAGCATTTT.

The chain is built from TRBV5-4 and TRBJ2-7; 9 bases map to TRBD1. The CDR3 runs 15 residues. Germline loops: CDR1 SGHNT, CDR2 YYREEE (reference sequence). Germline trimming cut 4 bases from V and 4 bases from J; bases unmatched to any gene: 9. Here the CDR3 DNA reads TGTGCCAGCAGCCTACCGGGACAGGGATCTTACGAGCAGTACTTC. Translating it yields CASSLPGQGSYEQYF.

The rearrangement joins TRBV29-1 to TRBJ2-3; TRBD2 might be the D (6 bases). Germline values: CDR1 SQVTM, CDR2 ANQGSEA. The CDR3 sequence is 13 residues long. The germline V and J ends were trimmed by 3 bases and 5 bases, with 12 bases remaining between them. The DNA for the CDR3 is TGCAGCGTTGAGAGGCGGGGCGGAGATACGCAGTATTTT. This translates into CSVERRGGDTQYF.

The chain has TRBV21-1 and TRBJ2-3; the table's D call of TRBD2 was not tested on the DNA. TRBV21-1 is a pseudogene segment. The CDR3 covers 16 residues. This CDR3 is CASSKDAGGYTDTQYF. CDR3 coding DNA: TGTGCCAGCAGCAAAGACGCGGGGGGTTACACAGATACGCAGTATTTT.

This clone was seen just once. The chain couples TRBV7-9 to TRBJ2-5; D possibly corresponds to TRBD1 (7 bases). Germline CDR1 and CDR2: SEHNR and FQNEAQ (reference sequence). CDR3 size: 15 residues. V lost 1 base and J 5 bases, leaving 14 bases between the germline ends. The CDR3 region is CASSLGQGGLETQYF. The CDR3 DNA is TGTGCCAGCAGCTTAGGTCAGGGGGGATTGGAGACCCAGTACTTC.

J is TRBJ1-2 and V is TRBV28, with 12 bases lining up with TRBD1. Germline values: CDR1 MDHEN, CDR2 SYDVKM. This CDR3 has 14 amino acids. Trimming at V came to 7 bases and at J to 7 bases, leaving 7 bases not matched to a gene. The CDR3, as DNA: TGTGCCAGCAACACCGGGACAGGGGGCTTTGGCTACACCTTC. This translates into CASNTGTGGFGYTF.

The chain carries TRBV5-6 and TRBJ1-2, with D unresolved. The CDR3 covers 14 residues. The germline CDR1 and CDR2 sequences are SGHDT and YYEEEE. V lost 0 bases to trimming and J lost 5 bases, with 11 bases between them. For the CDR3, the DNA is TGTGCCAGCAGCTTGGCCCTCATGCGGTATGGCTACACCTTC. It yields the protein CASSLALMRYGYTF.

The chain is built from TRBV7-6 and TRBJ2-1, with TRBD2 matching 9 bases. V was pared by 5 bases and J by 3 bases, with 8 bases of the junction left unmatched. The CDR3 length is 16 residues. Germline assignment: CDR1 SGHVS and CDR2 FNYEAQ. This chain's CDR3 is CASSLWTSASYNEQFF. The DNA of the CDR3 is TGTGCCAGCAGCCTATGGACTAGCGCTAGCTACAATGAGCAGTTCTTC.

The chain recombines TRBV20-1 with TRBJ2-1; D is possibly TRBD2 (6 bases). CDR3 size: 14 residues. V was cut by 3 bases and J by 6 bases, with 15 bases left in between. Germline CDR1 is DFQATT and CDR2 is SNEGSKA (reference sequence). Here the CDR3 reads CSASIGRRGNEQFF. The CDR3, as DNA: TGCAGTGCTAGTATCGGTCGGCGGGGCAATGAGCAGTTCTTC.

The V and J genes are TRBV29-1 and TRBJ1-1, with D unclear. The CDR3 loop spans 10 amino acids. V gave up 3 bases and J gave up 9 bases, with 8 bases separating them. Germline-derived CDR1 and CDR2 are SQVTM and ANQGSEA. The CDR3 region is CSVDGQKAFF. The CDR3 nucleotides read TGCAGCGTTGATGGGCAAAAAGCTTTCTTT.

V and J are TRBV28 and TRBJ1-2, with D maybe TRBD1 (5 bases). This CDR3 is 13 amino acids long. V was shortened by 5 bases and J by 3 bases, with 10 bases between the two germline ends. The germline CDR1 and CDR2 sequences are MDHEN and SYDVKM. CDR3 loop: CASSTPGDYGYTF. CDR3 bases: TGTGCCAGCAGTACTCCGGGGGACTATGGCTACACCTTC.

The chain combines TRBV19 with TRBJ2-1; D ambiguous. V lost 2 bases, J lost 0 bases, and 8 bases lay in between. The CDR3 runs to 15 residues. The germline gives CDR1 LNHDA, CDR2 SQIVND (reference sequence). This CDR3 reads CASSISVSSYNEQFF. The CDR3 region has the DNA TGTGCCAGTAGTATAAGCGTAAGCTCCTACAATGAGCAGTTCTTC.

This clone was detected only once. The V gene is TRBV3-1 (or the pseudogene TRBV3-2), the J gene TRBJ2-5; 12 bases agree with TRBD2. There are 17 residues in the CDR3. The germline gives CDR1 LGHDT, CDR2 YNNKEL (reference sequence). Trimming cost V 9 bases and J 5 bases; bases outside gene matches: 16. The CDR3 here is CASTPGLAGGPVETQYF. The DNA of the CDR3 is TGTGCCAGTACTCCTGGCCTAGCGGGGGGGCCGGTCGAGACCCAGTACTTC.

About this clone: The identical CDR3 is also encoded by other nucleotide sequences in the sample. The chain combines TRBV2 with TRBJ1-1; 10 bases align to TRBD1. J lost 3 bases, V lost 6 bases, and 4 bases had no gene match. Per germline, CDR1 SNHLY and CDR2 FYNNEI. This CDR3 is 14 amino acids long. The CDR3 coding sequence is TGTGCCAGCAGAACGGACAGGGGGGACACTGAAGCTTTCTTT. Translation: CASRTDRGDTEAFF.

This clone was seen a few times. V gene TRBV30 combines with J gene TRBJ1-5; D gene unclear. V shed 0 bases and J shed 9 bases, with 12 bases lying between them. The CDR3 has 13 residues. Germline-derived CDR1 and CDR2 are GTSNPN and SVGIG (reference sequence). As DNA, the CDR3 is TGTGCCTGGAGTGTACAGCCTGCTGGGCCCCAGCATTTT. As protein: CAWSVQPAGPQHF.

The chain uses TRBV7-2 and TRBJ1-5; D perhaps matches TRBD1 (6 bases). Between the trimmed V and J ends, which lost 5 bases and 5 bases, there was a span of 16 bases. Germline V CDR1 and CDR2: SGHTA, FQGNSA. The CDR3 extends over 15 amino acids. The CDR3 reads CASSPLSGGYQPQHF. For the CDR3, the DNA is TGTGCCAGCAGCCCGCTATCGGGGGGCTATCAGCCCCAGCATTTT.

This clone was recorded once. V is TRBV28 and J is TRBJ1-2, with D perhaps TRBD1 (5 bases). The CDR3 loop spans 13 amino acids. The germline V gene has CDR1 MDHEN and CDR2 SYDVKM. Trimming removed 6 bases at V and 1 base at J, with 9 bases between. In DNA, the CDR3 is TGTGCCAGCAGATCCCAGGGTAACTATGGCTACACCTTC. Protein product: CASRSQGNYGYTF.

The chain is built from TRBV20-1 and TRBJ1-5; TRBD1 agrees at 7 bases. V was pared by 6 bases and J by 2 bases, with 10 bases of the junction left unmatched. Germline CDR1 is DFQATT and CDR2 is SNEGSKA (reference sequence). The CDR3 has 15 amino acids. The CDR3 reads CSASRQGGGNQPQHF. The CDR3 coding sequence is TGCAGTGCGAGTAGACAGGGTGGGGGCAATCAGCCCCAGCATTTT.

The CDR3 DNA reads as TGCGCCAGCAGCTTGGGCCAGGGGCGGAATGAAAAACTGTTTTTT. As protein: CASSLGQGRNEKLFF. This rearrangement joins TRBV5-1 to TRBJ1-4; D perhaps matches TRBD1 (6 bases). There are 15 residues in the CDR3. Germline V lookup: CDR1 SGHRS, CDR2 YFSETQ. V lost 0 bases and J lost 5, with 11 bases in between.

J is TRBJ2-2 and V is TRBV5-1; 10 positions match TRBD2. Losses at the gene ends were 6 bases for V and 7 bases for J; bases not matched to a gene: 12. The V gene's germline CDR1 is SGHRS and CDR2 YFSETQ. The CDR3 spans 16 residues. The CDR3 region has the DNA TGCGCCAGCACCGAACAAGCGGGAGGGCCAGGCGGGGAGCTGTTTTTT. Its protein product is CASTEQAGGPGGELFF.

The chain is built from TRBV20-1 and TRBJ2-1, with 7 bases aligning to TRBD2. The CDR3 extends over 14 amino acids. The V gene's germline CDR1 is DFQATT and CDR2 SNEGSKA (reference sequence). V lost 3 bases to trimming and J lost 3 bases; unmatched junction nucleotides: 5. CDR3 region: CSASKLASYNEQFF. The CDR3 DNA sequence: TGCAGTGCTAGTAAACTAGCGAGCTACAATGAGCAGTTCTTC.

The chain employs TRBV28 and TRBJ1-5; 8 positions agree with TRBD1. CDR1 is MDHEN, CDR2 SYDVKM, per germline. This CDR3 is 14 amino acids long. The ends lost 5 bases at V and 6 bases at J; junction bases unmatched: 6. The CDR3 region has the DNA TGTGCCAGCAGTCGGACAGGGACTCGTCAGCCCCAGCATTTT. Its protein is CASSRTGTRQPQHF.

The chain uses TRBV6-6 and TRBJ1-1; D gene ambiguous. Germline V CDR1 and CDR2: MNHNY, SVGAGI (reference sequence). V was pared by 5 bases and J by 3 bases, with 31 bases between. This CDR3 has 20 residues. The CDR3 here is CASSRSRASYRPGADTEAFF. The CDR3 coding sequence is TGTGCCAGCAGTCGCAGCCGGGCCTCATACCGCCCCGGAGCGGACACTGAAGCTTTCTTT.

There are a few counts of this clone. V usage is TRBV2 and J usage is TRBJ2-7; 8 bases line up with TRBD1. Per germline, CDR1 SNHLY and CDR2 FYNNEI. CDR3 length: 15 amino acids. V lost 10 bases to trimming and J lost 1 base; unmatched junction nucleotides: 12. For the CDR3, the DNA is TGTGCCACAGGGTCCGGGACAGGCCTATCCTACGAGCAGTACTTC. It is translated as CATGSGTGLSYEQYF.

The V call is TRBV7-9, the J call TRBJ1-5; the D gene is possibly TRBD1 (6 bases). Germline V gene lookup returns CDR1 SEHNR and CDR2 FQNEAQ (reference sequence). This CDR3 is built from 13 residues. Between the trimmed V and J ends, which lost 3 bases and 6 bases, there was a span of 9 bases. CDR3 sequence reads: CASSLDSLQPQHF. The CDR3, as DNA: TGTGCCAGCAGCTTGGACAGTCTTCAGCCCCAGCATTTT.